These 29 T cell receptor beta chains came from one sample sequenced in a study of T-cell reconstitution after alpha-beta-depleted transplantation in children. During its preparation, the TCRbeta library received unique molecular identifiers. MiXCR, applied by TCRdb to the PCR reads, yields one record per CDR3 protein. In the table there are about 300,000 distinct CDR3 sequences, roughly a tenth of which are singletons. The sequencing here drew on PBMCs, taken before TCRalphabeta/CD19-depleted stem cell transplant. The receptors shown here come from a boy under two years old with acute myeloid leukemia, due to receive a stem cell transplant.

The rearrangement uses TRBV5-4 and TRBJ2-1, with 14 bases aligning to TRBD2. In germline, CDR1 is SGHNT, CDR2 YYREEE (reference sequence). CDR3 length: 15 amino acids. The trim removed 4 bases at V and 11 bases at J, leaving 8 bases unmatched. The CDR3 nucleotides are TGTGCCAGCAGCCTCGGACTAGCGGGAGGTCAGAAGCAGTTCTTC. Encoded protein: CASSLGLAGGQKQFF.

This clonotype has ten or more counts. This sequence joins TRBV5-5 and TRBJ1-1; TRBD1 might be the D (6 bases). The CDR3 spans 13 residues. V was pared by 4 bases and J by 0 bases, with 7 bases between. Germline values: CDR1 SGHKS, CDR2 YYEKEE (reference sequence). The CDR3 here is CASSGQMNTEAFF. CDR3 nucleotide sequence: TGTGCCAGCAGCGGACAGATGAACACTGAAGCTTTCTTT.

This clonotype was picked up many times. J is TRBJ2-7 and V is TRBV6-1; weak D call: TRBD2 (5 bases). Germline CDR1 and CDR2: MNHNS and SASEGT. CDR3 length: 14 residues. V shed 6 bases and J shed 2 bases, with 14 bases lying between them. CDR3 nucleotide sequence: TGTGCCAGCAGCTTTAAAGGCGGGCCCTACGAGCAGTACTTC. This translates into CASSFKGGPYEQYF.

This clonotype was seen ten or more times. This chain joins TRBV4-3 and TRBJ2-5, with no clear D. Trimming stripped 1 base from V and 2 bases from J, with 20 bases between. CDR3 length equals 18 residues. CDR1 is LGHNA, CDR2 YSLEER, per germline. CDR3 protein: CASSQGNSVATRQETQYF. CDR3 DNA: TGCGCCAGCAGCCAAGGAAACTCGGTGGCTACCCGTCAAGAGACCCAGTACTTC.

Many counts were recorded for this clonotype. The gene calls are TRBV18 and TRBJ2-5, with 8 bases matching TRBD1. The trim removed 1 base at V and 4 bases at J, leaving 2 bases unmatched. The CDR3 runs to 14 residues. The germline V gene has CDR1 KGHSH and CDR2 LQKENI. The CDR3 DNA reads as TGTGCCAGCTCACCACTCGGGACAGGAGAGACCCAGTACTTC. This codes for CASSPLGTGETQYF. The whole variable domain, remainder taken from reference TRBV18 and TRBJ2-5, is NAGVMQNPRHLVRRRGQEARLRCSPMKGHSHVYWYRQLPEEGLKFMVYLQKENIIDESGMPKERFSAEFPKEGPSILRIQQVVRGDSAAYFCASSPLGTGETQYFGPGTRLLVL.

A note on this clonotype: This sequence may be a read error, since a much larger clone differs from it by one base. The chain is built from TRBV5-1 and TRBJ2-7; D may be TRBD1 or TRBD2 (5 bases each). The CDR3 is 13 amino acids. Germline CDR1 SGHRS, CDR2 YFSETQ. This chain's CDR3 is CASSFGTTYEQNF. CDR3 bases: TGCGCCAGCAGCTTTGGGACCACCTACGAGCAGAACTTC.

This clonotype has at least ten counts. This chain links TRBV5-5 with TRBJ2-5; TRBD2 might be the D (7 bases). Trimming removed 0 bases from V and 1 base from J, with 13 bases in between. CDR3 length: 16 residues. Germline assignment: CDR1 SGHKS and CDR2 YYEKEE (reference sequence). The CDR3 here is CASSLGSAGAQETQYF. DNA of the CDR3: TGTGCCAGCAGCTTGGGGAGTGCGGGGGCCCAAGAGACCCAGTACTTC.

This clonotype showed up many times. The DNA for the CDR3 is TGTGCCAGCAGCCAACTAGCGGGAGCCAAAAACATTCAGTACTTC. This translates into CASSQLAGAKNIQYF. This sequence joins TRBV3-1 and TRBJ2-4; 8 bases are shared with TRBD2. Germline CDR1 and CDR2: LGHDT and YNNKEL (reference sequence). CDR3 size: 15 residues. Losses at the gene ends were 2 bases for V and 0 bases for J; bases not matched to a gene: 0.

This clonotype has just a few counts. In nucleotides, the CDR3 is TGTGCCAGCAGCCCCCCAGGAGCGGGAGGTGGAGATACGCAGTATTTT. It translates to CASSPPGAGGGDTQYF. The V call is TRBV7-9, the J call TRBJ2-3, with 9 bases matching TRBD2. Losses at the gene ends were 5 bases for V and 5 bases for J; bases not matched to a gene: 11. CDR3 length: 16 amino acids. Germline V gene sequence: CDR1 SEHNR, CDR2 FQNEAQ (reference sequence).

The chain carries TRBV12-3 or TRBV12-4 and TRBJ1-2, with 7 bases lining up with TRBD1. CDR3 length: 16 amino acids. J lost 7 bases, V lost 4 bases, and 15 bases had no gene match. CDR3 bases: TGTGCCAGCAGTTCACTTTTCCTGGACAGGTCTCGTGGCTACACCTTC. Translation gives CASSSLFLDRSRGYTF.

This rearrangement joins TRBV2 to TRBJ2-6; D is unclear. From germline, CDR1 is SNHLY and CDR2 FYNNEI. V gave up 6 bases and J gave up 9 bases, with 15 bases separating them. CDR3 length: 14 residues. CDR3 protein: CASSHSFAGNVLTF. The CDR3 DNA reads TGTGCCAGCAGCCATAGTTTTGCAGGCAACGTCCTGACTTTC.

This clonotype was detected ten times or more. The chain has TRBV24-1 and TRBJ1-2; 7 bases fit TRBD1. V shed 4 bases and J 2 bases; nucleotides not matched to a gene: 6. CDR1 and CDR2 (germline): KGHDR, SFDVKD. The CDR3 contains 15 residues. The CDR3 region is CATSEDRNQNYGYTF. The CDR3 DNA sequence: TGTGCCACCAGTGAGGACAGGAATCAGAACTATGGCTACACCTTC.

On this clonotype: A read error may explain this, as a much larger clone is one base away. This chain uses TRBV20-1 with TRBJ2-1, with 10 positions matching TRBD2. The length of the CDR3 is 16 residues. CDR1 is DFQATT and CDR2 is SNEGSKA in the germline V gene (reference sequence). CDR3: CCARASGRARYNEQFF. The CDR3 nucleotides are TGCTGTGCTAGAGCTAGCGGGAGAGCTCGTTACAATGAGCAGTTCTTC.

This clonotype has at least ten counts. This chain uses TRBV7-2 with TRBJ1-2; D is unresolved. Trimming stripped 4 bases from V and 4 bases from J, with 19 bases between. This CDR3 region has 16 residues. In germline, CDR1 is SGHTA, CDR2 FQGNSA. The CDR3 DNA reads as TGTGCCAGCAGCTCCCCAATGCGTTCGTGGGCCTATGGCTACACCTTC. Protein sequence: CASSSPMRSWAYGYTF.

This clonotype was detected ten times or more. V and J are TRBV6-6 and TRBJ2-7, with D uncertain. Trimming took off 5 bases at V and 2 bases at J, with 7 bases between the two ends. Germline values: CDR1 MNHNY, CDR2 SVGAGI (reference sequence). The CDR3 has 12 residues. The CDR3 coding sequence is TGTGCCAGCAGTAGGGCAACCTACGAGCAGTACTTC. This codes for CASSRATYEQYF.

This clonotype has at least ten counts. Here the CDR3 reads CASSRLDRGLYEQYF. CDR3 sequence (DNA): TGTGCCAGCAGCCGCTTGGACAGGGGGCTTTACGAGCAGTACTTC. The chain joins TRBV28 to TRBJ2-7; 11 bases are shared with TRBD1. Germline V lookup: CDR1 MDHEN, CDR2 SYDVKM. The length of the CDR3 is 15 residues. Losses at the gene ends were 6 bases for V and 4 bases for J; bases not matched to a gene: 8.

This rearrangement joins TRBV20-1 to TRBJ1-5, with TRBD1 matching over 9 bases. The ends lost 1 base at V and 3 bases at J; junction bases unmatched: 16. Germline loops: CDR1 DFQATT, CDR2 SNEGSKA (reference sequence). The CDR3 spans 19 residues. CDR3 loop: CSARVGTGRIQGLNQPQHF. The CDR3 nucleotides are TGCAGTGCTAGAGTAGGGACAGGGAGAATCCAGGGCCTCAATCAGCCCCAGCATTTT.

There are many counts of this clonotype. The CDR3 nucleotides read TGTGCCAGCTCTGTCGGACACTTTAATGAAAAACTGTTTTTT. Encoded protein: CASSVGHFNEKLFF. The V and J genes are TRBV11-2 and TRBJ1-4; a weak D match, TRBD1 (5 bases). Looked up from germline, CDR1 is SGHAT and CDR2 is FQNNGV. Trimming left V 8 bases short and J 4 bases short, with 14 bases between. CDR3 length: 14 amino acids.

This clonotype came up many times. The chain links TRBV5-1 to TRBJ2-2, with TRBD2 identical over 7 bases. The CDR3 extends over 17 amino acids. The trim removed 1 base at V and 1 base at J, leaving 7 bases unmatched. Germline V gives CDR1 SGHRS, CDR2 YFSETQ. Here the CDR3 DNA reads TGCGCCAGCAGCTTGTCTCTAGCGGCCCAGAACACCGGGGAGCTGTTTTTT. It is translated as CASSLSLAAQNTGELFF.

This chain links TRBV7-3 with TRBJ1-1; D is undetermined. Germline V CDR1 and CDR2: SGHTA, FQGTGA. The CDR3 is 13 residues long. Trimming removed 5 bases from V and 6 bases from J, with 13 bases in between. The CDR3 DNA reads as TGTGCCAGCAGCCAATGGCCGGGCCCTGAAGCTTTCTTT. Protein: CASSQWPGPEAFF.

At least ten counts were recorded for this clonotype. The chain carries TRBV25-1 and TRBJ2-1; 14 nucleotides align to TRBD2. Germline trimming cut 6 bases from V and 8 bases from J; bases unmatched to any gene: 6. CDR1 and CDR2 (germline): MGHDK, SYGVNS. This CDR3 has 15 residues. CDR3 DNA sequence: TGTGCCAGCAGCGTCGGACTAGCGGGGGGCGATGAGCAGTTCTTC. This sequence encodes CASSVGLAGGDEQFF.

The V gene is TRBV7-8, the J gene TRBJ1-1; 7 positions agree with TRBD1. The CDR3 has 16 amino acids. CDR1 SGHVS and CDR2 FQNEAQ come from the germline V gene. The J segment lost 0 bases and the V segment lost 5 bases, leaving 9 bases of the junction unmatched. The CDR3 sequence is CASSPPRQGLNTEAFF. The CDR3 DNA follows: TGTGCCAGCAGCCCCCCCCGACAGGGCTTGAACACTGAAGCTTTCTTT.

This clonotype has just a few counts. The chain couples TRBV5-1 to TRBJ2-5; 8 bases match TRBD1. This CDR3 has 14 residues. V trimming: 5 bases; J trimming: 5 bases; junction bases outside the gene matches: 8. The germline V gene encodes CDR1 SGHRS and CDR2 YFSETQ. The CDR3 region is CASRLTGDVETQYF. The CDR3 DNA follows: TGCGCCAGCAGACTGACAGGGGATGTGGAGACCCAGTACTTC. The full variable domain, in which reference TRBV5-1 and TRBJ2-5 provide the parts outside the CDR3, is KAGVTQTPRYLIKTRGQQVTLSCSPISGHRSVSWYQQTPGQGLQFLFEYFSETQRNKGNFPGRFSGRQFSNSRSEMNVSTLELGDSALYLCASRLTGDVETQYFGPGTRLLVL.

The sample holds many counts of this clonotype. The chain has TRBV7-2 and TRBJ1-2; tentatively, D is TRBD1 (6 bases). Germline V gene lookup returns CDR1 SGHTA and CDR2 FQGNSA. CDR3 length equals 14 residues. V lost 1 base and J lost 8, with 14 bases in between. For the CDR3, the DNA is TGTGCCAGCAGCTTAGTAGGACAGACCGCGGGCTACACCTTC. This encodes CASSLVGQTAGYTF.

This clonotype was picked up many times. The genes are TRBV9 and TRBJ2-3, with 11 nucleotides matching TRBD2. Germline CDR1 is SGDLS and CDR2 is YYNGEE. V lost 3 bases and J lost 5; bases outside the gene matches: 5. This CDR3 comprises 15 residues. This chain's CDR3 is CASSASGRTKDTQYF. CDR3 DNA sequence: TGTGCCAGCAGCGCTAGCGGGAGGACCAAAGATACGCAGTATTTT.

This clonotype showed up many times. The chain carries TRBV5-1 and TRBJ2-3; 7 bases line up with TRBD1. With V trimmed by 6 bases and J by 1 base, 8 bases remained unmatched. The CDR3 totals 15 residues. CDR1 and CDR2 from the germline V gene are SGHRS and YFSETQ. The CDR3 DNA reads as TGCGCCAGCATGGTGGGGACAGAAGGCACAGATACGCAGTATTTT. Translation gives CASMVGTEGTDTQYF.

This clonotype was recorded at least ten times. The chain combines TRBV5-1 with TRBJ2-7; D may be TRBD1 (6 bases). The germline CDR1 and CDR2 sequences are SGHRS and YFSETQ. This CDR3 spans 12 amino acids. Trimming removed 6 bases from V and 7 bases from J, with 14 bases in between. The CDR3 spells CASKGTRPEQYF. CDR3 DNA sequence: TGCGCCAGCAAAGGGACACGCCCAGAGCAGTACTTC.

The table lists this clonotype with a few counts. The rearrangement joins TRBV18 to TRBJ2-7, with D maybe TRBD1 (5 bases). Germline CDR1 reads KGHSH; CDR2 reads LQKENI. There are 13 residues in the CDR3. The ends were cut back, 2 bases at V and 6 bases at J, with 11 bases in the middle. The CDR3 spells CASSPNRPGEQYF. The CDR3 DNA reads TGTGCCAGCTCACCAAACAGGCCCGGCGAGCAGTACTTC.

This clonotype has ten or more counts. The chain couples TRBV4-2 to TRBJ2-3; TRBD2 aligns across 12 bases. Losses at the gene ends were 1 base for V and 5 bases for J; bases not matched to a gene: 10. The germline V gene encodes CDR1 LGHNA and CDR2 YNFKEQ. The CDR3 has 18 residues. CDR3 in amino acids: CASSQGQGLGLAGDTQYF. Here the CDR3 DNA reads TGTGCCAGCAGCCAAGGTCAGGGCCTGGGACTAGCGGGAGATACGCAGTATTTT.